This TCR beta chain was sequenced in a study of blood T cell repertoires in COVID-19. Original handling: For nucleated cells, counts were estimated from reference gene primer amplification. Measured with immunoSEQ multiplex PCR; TCRdb has only the in-frame clones, and not every one. The D gene and trimming were derived from the DNA, and the V and J assignments and clone size from that table. The sample includes about 480,000 clones, roughly 90% of them seen just once. In Cohort 3, a recovered donor had either two negative PCRs, clearance, or symptom resolution. The germline CDR1 and CDR2 sequences are SEHNR and FQNEAQ (reference sequence). The CDR3 runs to 15 residues. Trimming shortened V by 5 bases and J by 0 bases, and 11 bases separated the two germline ends.

This receptor was identified in a woman aged 35 to 49 who had recovered from COVID-19. This chain links TRBV7-9 with TRBJ1-3; D is possibly TRBD1 (6 bases). Sequencing was performed on PBMCs or T cells enriched from blood (not recorded which). The CDR3 spells CASSPRQVSGNTIYF. CDR3 coding DNA: TGTGCCAGCAGCCCCAGACAGGTCTCTGGAAACACCATATATTTT.